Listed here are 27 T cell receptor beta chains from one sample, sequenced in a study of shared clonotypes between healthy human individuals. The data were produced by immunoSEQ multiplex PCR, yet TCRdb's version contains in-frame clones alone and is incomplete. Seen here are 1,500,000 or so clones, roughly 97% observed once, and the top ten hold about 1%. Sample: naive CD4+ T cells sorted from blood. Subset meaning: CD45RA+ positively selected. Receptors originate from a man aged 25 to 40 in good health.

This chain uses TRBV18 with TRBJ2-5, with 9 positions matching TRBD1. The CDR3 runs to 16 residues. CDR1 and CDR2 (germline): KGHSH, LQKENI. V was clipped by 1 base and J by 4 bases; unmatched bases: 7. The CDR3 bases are TGTGCCAGCTCACCACTTCCGACAGGGGGATCAGAGACCCAGTACTTC. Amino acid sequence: CASSPLPTGGSETQYF.

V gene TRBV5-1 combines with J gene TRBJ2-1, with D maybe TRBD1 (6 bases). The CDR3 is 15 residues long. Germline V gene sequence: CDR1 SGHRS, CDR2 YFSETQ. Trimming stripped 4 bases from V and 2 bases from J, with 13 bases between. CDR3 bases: TGCGCCAGCAGCGGAGGACAGATGACCTACAATGAGCAGTTCTTC. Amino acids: CASSGGQMTYNEQFF. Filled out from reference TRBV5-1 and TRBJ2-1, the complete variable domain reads KAGVTQTPRYLIKTRGQQVTLSCSPISGHRSVSWYQQTPGQGLQFLFEYFSETQRNKGNFPGRFSGRQFSNSRSEMNVSTLELGDSALYLCASSGGQMTYNEQFFGPGTRLTVL.

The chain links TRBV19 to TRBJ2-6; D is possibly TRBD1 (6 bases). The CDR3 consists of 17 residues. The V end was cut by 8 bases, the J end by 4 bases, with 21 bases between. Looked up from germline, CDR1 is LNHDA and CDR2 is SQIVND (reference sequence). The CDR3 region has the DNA TGTGCCAGTGGTTTTGGGACAATTACTTGGGGGGCCAACGTCCTGACTTTC. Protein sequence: CASGFGTITWGANVLTF. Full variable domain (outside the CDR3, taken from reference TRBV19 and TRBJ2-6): DGGITQSPKYLFRKEGQNVTLSCEQNLNHDAMYWYRQDPGQGLRLIYYSQIVNDFQKGDIAEGYSVSREKKESFPLTVTSAQKNPTAFYLCASGFGTITWGANVLTFGAGSRLTVL.

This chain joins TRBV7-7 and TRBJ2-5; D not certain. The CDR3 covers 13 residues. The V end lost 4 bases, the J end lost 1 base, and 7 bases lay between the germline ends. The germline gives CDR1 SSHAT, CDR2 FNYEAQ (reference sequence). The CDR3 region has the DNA TGTGCCAGCAGCTCGTTCGGCCAAGAGACCCAGTACTTC. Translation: CASSSFGQETQYF.

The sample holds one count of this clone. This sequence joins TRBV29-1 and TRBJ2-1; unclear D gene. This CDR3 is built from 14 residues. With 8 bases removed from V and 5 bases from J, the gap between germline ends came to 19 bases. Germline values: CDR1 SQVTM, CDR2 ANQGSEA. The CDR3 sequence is CSWSPLSVDNEQFF. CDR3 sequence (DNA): TGCAGCTGGTCCCCGCTTTCCGTGGACAATGAGCAGTTCTTC.

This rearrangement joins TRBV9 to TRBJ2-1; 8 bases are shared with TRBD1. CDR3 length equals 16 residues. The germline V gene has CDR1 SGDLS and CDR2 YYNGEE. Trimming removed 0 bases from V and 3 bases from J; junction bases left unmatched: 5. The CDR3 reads CASSVAPTGDYNEQFF. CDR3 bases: TGTGCCAGCAGCGTAGCTCCGACAGGGGACTACAATGAGCAGTTCTTC.

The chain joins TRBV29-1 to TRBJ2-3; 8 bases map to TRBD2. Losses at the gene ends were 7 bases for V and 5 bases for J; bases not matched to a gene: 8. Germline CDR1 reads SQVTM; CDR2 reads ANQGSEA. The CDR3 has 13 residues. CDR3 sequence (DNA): TGCAGCGGGACGGGAGGGCGGGAAGATACGCAGTATTTT. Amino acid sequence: CSGTGGREDTQYF.

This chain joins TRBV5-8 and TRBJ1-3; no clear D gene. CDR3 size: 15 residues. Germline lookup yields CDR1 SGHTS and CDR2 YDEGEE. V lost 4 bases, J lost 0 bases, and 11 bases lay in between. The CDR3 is CASSQGQSSGNTIYF. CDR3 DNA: TGTGCCAGCAGCCAAGGCCAGAGCTCTGGAAACACCATATATTTT. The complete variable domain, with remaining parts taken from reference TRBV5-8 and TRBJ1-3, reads EAGVTQSPTHLIKTRGQQATLRCSPISGHTSVYWYQQALGLGLQFLLWYDEGEERNRGNFPPRFSGRQFPNYSSELNVNALELEDSALYLCASSQGQSSGNTIYFGEGSWLTVV.

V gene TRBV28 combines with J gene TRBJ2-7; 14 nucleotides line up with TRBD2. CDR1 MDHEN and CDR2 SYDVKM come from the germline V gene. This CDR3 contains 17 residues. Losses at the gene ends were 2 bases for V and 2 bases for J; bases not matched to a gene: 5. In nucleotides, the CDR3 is TGTGCCAGCAGTTTAAGGACTAGCGGGAGGTTGGCCTACGAGCAGTACTTC. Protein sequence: CASSLRTSGRLAYEQYF.

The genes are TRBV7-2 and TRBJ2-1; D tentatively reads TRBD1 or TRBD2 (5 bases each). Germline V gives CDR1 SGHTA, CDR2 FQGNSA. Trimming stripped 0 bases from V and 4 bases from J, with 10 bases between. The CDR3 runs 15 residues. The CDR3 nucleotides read TGTGCCAGCAGCTTAGCCTTTGGGGGATACAATGAGCAGTTCTTC. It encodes CASSLAFGGYNEQFF.

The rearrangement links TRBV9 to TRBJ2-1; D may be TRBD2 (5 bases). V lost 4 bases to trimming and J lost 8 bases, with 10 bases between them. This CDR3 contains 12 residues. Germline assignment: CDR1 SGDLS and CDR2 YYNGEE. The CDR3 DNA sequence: TGTGCCAGCAGCTTCACCGGGGATGAGCAGTTCTTC. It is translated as CASSFTGDEQFF.

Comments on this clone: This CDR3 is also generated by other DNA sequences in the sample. The CDR3, as DNA: TGTGCCAGCAGTTTAGGACTACCCCGCACAGATACGCAGTATTTT. Residues: CASSLGLPRTDTQYF. V gene TRBV2 combines with J gene TRBJ2-3; the D gene is possibly TRBD2 (6 bases). This CDR3 is built from 15 residues. CDR1 and CDR2 from the germline V gene are SNHLY and FYNNEI. Trimming removed 5 bases at V and 1 base at J, with 13 bases between. Looking up the rest from reference TRBV2 and TRBJ2-3 gives the full variable domain: EPEVTQTPSHQVTQMGQEVILRCVPISNHLYFYWYRQILGQKVEFLVSFYNNEISEKSEIFDDQFSVERPDGSNFTLKIRSTKLEDSAMYFCASSLGLPRTDTQYFGPGTRLTVL.

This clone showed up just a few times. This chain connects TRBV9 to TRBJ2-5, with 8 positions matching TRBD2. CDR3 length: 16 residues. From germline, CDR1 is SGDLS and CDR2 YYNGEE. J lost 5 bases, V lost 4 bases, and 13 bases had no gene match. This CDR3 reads CASSLGPSGSRETQYF. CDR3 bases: TGTGCCAGCAGCTTAGGGCCTAGCGGGTCCCGGGAGACCCAGTACTTC.

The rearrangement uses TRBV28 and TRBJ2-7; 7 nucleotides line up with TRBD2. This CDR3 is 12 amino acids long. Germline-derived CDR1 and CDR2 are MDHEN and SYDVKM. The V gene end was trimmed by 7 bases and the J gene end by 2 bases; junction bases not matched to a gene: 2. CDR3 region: CASMGGPYEQYF. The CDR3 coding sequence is TGTGCCAGCATGGGAGGGCCCTACGAGCAGTACTTC.

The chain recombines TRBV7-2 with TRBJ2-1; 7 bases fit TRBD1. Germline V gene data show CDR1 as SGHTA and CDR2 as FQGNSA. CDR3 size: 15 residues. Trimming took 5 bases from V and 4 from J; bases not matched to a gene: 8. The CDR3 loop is CASSLGTAKYNEQFF. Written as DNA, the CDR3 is TGTGCCAGCAGCCTTGGGACAGCTAAATACAATGAGCAGTTCTTC.

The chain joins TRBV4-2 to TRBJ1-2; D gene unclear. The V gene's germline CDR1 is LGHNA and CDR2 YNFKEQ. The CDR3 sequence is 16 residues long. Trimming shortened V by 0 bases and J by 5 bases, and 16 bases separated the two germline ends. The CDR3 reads CASSQDGSAAGYGYTF. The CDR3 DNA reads TGTGCCAGCAGCCAAGATGGGAGCGCCGCCGGATATGGCTACACCTTC.

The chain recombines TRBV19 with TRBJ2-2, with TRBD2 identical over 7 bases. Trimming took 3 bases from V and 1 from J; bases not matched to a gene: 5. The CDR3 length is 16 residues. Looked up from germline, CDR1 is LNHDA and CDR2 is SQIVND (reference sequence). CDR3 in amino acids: CASSIYSGVNTGELFF. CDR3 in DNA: TGTGCCAGTAGTATCTACAGCGGGGTGAACACCGGGGAGCTGTTTTTT.

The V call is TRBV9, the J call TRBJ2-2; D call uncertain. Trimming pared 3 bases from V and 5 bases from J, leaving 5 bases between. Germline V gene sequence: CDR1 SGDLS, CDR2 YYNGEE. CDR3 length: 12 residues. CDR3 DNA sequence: TGTGCCAGCAGCGGGAGTACCGGGGAGCTGTTTTTT. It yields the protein CASSGSTGELFF.

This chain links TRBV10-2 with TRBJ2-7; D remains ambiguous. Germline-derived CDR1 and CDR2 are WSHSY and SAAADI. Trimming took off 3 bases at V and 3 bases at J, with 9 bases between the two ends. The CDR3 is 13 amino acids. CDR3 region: CASSESVFYEQYF. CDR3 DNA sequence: TGCGCCAGCAGTGAATCAGTGTTCTACGAGCAGTACTTC.

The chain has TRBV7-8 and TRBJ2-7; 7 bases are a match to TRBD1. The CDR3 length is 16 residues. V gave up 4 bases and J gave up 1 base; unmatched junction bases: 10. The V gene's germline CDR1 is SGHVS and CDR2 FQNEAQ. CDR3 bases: TGTGCCAGCAGCTCAATGGGTCGGACAGGTTCCTACGAGCAGTACTTC. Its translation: CASSSMGRTGSYEQYF. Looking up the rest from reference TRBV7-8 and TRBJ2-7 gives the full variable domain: GAGVSQSPRYKVAKRGQDVALRCDPISGHVSLFWYQQALGQGPEFLTYFQNEAQLDKSGLPSDRFFAERPEGSVSTLKIQRTQQEDSAVYLCASSSMGRTGSYEQYFGPGTRLTVT.

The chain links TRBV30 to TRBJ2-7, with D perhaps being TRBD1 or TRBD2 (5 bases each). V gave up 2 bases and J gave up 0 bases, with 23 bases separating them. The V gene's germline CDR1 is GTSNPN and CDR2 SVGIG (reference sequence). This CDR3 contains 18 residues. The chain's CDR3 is CAWSHQGPGRRSSYEQYF. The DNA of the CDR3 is TGTGCCTGGAGTCATCAAGGGCCGGGACGGAGGAGCTCCTACGAGCAGTACTTC.

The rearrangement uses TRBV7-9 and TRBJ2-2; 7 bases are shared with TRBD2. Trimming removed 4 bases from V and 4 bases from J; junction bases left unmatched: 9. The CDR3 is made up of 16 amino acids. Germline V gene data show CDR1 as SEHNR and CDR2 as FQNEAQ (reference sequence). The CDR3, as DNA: TGTGCCAGCAGCTCAATGGGAGGGCTCGTCACCGGGGAGCTGTTTTTT. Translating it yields CASSSMGGLVTGELFF.

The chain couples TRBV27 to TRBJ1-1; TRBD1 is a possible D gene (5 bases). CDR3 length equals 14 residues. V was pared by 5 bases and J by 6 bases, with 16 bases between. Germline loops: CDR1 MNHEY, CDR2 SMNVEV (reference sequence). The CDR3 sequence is CASSPEPRRAEAFF. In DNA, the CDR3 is TGTGCCAGCAGTCCGGAGCCGCGCAGGGCTGAAGCTTTCTTT.

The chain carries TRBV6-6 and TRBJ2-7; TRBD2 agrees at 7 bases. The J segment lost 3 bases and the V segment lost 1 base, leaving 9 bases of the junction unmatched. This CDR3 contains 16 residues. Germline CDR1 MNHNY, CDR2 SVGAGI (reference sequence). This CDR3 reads CASSYFPGAGDYEQYF. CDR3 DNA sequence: TGTGCCAGCAGTTACTTCCCCGGGGCGGGAGACTACGAGCAGTACTTC.

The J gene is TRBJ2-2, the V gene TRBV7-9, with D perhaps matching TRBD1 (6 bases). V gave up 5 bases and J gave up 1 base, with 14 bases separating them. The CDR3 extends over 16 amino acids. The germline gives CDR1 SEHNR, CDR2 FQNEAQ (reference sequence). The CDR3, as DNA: TGTGCCAGCAGCCGATACAGGGCGGAGAACACCGGGGAGCTGTTTTTT. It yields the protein CASSRYRAENTGELFF. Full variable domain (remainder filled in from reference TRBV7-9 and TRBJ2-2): DTGVSQNPRHKITKRGQNVTFRCDPISEHNRLYWYRQTLGQGPEFLTYFQNEAQLEKSRLLSDRFSAERPKGSFSTLEIQRTEQGDSAMYLCASSRYRAENTGELFFGEGSRLTVL.

This CDR3 reads CASRQEATNEKLFF. In DNA, the CDR3 is TGTGCCAGCAGACAGGAGGCAACTAATGAAAAACTGTTTTTT. This sequence joins TRBV2 and TRBJ1-4; D might be TRBD1 (5 bases). The V end was cut by 6 bases, the J end by 0 bases, with 8 bases between. CDR3 length: 14 residues. The V gene's germline CDR1 is SNHLY and CDR2 FYNNEI.

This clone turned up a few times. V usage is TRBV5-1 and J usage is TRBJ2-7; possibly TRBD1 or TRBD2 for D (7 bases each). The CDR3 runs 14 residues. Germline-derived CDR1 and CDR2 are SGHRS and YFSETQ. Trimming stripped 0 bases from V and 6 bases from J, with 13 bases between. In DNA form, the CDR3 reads TGCGCCAGCAGCTTGGGCCCAGGGGGGGCCGAGCAGTACTTC. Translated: CASSLGPGGAEQYF.